This TCR beta chain was documented in a study of cytomegalovirus exposure and HLA in healthy donors. The approximately 120-subject validation cohort, separate from the approximately 670-subject first cohort, included the donors. Study-level points and caveats: Altogether, some 160 TCR beta chains were recorded as cytomegalovirus-associated. Cytomegalovirus status was reportedly diagnosed by the classifier with high specificity and sensitivity.

Data came from immunoSEQ multiplex PCR; TCRdb stores just in-frame clones and leaves some out. The repertoire has hundreds of thousands of clones, more than 80% of them found once; the top ten carry over 0.75%. For this clone: The target antigen is unknown.

Sample: PBMCs. This receptor was obtained from a woman aged 18-29 years in good health and CMV-seronegative.

CDR3 coding DNA: TGTGCCAGCAGGGGCTATACTTCCTACGAGCAGTACTTC. Translation: CASRGYTSYEQYF. The J gene is TRBJ2-7, the V gene TRBV27; no clear D gene. Per the germline V gene, CDR1 is MNHEY and CDR2 is SMNVEV (reference sequence). CDR3 length equals 13 residues. V was trimmed by 6 bases and J by 1 base, leaving 10 bases between them.